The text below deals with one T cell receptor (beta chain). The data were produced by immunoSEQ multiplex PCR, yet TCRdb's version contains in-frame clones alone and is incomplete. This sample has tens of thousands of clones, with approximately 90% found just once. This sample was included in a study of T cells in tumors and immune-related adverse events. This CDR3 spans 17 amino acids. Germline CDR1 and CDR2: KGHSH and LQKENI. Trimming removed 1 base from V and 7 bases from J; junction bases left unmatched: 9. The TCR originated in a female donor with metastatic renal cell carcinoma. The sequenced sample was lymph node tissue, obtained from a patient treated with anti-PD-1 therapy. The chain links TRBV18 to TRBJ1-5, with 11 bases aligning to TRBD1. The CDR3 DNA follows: TGTGCCAGCTCACCACGGGGGACAGGGGGATCGAGGCAGCCCCAGCATTTT. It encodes CASSPRGTGGSRQPQHF.